Sequencing of this T cell receptor beta chain was carried out in a study of shared clonotypes between healthy human individuals. Here immunoSEQ multiplex PCR was the method, and the copy in TCRdb shows in-frame clones only, minus some. Here the sample spans around 1,000,000 clones, approximately 80% being singletons. Looked up from germline, CDR1 is GTSNPN and CDR2 is SVGIG (reference sequence). The CDR3 totals 17 residues. V was cut by 1 base and J by 0 bases, with 18 bases left in between. This clonotype originated in a young man in good health. Some clones in this sample may be carry-over from other donors' samples. The chain combines TRBV30 with TRBJ1-1; D call uncertain. The specimen sequenced was memory CD4+ T cells from PBMCs. The sample's subset: CD45RA-negative fraction. CDR3 in amino acids: CAWSAQSGSLMNTEAFF. CDR3 nucleotides: TGTGCCTGGAGTGCTCAATCGGGGTCCCTTATGAACACTGAAGCTTTCTTT.